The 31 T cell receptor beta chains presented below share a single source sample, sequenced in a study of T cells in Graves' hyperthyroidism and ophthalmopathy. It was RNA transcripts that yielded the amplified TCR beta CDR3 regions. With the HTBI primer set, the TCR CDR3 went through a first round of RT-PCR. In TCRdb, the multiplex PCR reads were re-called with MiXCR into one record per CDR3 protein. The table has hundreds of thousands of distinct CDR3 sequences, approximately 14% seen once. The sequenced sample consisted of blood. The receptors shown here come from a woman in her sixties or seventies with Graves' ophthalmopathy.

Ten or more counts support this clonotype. The CDR3 loop is CAWSPGHVSQAFF. Written as DNA, the CDR3 is TGTGCCTGGAGTCCGGGCCACGTGAGTCAAGCTTTCTTT. The V call is TRBV30, the J call TRBJ1-1; the D is unclear. V was pared by 2 bases and J by 9 bases, with 16 bases between. The CDR3 has 13 residues. CDR1 and CDR2 from the germline V gene are GTSNPN and SVGIG (reference sequence). Supplemented by reference TRBV30 and TRBJ1-1, the full variable domain reads SQTIHQWPATLVQPVGSPLSLECTVEGTSNPNLYWYRQAAGRGLQLLFYSVGIGQISSEVPQNLSASRPQDRQFILSSKKLLLSDSGFYLCAWSPGHVSQAFFGQGTRLTVV.

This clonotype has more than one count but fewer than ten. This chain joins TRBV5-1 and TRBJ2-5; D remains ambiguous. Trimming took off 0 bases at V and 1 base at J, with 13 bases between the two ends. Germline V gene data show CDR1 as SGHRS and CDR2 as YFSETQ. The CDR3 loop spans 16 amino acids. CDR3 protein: CASSLEGRTSQETQYF. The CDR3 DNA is TGCGCCAGCAGCTTGGAAGGTCGGACGTCCCAAGAGACCCAGTACTTC.

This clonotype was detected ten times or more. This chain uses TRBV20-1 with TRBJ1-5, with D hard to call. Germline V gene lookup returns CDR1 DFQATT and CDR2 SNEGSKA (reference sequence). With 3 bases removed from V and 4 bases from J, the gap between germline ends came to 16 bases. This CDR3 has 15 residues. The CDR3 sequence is CSARQPGLGNQPQHF. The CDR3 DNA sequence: TGCAGTGCTAGGCAGCCGGGGTTAGGGAATCAGCCCCAGCATTTT.

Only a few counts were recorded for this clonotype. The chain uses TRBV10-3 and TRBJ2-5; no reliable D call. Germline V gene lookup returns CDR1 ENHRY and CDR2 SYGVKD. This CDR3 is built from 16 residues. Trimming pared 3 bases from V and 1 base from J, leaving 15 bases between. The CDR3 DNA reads TGTGCCATCAGTGATCTCGGTCAGGCCCTCCAAGAGACCCAGTACTTC. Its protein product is CAISDLGQALQETQYF.

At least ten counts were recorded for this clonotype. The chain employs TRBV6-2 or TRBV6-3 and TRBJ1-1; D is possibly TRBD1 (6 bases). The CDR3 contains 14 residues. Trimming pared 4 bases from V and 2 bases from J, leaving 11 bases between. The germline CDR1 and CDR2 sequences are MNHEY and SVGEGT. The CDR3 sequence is CASSSTGPNTEAFF. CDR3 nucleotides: TGTGCCAGCAGTTCGACAGGCCCAAACACTGAAGCTTTCTTT.

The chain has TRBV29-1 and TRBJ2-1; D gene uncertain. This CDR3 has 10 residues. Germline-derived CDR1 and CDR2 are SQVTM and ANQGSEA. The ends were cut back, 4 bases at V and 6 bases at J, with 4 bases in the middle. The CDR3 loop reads CSVGGNEQFF. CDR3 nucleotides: TGCAGCGTTGGGGGCAATGAGCAGTTCTTC.

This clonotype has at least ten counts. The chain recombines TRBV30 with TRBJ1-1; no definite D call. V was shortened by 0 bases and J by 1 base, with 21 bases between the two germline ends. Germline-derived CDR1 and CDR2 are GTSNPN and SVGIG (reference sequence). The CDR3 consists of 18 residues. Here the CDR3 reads CAWSVYRGGIGKNTEAFF. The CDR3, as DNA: TGTGCCTGGAGTGTATATCGAGGCGGCATCGGCAAGAACACTGAAGCTTTCTTT.

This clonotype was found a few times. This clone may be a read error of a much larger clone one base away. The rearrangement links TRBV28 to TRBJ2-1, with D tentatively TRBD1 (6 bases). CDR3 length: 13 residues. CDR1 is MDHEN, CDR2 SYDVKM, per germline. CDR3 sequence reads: CAGRETGYNEQFF. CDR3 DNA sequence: TGTGCCGGCAGAGAAACAGGGTACAATGAGCAGTTCTTC.

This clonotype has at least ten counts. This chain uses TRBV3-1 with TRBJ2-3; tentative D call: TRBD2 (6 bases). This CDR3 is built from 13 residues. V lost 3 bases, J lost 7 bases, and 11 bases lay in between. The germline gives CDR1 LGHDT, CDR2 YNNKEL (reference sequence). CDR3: CASSQRESNTQYF. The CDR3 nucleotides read TGTGCCAGCAGCCAGCGGGAATCGAATACGCAGTATTTT.

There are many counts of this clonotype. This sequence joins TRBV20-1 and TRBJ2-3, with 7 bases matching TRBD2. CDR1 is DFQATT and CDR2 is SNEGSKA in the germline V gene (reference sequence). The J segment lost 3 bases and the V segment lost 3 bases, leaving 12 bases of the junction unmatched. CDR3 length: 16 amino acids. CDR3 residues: CSASGFLAEGTDTQYF. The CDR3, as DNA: TGCAGTGCTAGCGGGTTTCTAGCGGAGGGAACAGATACGCAGTATTTT.

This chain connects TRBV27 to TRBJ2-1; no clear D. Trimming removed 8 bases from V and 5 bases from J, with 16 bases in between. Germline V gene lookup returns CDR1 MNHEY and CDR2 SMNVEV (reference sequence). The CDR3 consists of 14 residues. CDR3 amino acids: CASGPFGPDNEQFF. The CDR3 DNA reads TGTGCCAGCGGACCTTTTGGGCCTGACAATGAGCAGTTCTTC.

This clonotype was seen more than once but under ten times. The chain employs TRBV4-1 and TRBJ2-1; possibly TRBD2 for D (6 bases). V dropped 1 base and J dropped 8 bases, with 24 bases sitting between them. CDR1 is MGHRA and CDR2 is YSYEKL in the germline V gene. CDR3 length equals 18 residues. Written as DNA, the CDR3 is TGCGCCAGCAGCCAAGGAAGGTTGACGGCGGGGTCCGGGGATGAGCAGTTCTTC. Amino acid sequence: CASSQGRLTAGSGDEQFF.

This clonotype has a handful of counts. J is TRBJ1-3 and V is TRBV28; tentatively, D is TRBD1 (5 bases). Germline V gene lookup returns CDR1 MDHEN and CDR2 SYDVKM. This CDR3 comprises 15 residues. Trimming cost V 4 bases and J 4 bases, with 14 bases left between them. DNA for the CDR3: TGTGCCAGCAGTTCGCCAGGGAGAATGGGAAACACCATATATTTT. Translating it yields CASSSPGRMGNTIYF.

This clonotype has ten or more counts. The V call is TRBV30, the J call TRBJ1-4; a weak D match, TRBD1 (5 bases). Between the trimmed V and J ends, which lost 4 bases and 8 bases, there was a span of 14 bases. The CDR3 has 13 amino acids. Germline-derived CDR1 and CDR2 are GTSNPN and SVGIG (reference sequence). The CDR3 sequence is CAWNSRETEKLFF. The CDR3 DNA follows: TGTGCCTGGAACTCCAGGGAAACCGAAAAACTGTTTTTT.

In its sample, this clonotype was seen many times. This CDR3 is CAWSPDSYEQYF. For the CDR3, the DNA is TGTGCCTGGAGCCCCGATTCCTACGAGCAGTACTTC. The rearrangement joins TRBV30 to TRBJ2-7; D call uncertain. The CDR3 extends over 12 amino acids. Germline-derived CDR1 and CDR2 are GTSNPN and SVGIG (reference sequence). V lost 3 bases and J 1 base, leaving 7 bases between the germline ends.

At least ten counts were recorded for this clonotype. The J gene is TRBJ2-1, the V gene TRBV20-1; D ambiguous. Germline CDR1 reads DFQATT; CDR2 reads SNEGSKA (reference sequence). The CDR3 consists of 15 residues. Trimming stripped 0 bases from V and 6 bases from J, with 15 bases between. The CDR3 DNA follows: TGCAGTGCTAGAGACGCCTACCAAGCCACCAATGAGCAGTTCTTC. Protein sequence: CSARDAYQATNEQFF.

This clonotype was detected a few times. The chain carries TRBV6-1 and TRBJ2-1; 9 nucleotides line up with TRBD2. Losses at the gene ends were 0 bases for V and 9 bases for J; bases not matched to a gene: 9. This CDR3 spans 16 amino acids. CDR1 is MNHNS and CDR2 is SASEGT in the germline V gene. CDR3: CASSEAGSGRWVEQFF. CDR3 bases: TGTGCCAGCAGTGAAGCAGGTAGCGGGAGATGGGTTGAGCAGTTCTTC.

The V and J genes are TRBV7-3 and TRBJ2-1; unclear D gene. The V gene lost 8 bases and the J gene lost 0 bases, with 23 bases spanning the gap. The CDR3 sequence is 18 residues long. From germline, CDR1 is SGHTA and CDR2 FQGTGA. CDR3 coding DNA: TGTGCCAGCCCCCTGGCTAGTGGGTATACAAGCTCCTACAATGAGCAGTTCTTC. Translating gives CASPLASGYTSSYNEQFF.

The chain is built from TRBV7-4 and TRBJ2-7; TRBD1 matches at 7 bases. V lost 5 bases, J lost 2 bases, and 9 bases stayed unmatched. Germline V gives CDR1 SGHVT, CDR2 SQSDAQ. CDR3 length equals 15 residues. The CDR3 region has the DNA TGTGCCAGCAGCCACAGACAGGGATCCCCCTACGAGCAGTACTTC. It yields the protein CASSHRQGSPYEQYF.

Here the CDR3 reads CASSSPGQKNIQYF. The CDR3 bases are TGTGCCAGCAGCTCCCCGGGACAAAAAAACATTCAGTACTTC. This chain connects TRBV7-9 to TRBJ2-4, with D possibly matching TRBD1 (6 bases). The CDR3 loop spans 14 amino acids. V was shortened by 4 bases and J by 4 bases, with 11 bases between the two germline ends. Germline lookup yields CDR1 SEHNR and CDR2 FQNEAQ (reference sequence).

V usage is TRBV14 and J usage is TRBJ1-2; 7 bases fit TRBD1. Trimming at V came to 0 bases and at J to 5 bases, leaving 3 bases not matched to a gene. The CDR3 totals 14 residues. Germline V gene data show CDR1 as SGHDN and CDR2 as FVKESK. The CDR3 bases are TGTGCCAGCAGCCAAGACGGGACAGAGTATGGCTACACCTTC. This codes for CASSQDGTEYGYTF.

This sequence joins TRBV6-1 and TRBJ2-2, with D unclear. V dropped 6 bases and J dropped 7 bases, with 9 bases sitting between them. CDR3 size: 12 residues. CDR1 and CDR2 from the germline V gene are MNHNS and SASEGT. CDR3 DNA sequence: TGTGCCAGCAGGGAATGGGGCGGGGAGCTGTTTTTT. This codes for CASREWGGELFF.

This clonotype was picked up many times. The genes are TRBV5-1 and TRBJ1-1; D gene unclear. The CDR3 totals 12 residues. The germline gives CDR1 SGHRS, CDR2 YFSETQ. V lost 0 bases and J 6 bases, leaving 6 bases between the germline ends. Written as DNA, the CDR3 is TGCGCCAGCAGCTTGGGGGTCTCTGAAGCTTTCTTT. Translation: CASSLGVSEAFF.

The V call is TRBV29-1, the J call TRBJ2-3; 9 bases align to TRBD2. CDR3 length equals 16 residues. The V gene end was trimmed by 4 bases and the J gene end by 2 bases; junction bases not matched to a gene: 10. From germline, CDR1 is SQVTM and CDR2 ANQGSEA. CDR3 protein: CSVVWGAGGITDTQYF. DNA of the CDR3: TGCAGCGTTGTCTGGGGCGCGGGAGGGATCACAGATACGCAGTATTTT.

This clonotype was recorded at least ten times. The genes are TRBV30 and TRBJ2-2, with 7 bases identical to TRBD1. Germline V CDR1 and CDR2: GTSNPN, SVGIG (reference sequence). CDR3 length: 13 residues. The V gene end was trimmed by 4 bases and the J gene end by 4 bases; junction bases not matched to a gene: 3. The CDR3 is CAWTRTGTGELFF. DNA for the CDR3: TGTGCCTGGACCCGGACAGGCACCGGGGAGCTGTTTTTT.

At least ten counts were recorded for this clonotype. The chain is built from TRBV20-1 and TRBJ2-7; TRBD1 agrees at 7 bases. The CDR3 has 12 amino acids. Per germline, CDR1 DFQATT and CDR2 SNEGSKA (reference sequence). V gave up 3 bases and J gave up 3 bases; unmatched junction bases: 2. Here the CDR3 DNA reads TGCAGTGCTAGTCAGGGGGACTACGAGCAGTACTTC. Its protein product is CSASQGDYEQYF.

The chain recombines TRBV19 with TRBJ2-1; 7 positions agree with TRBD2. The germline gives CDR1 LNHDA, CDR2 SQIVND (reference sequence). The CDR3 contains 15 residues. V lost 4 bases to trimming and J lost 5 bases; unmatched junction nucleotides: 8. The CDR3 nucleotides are TGTGCCAGTAGTAGCGGGAGAGTTAAGGACAATGAGCAGTTCTTC. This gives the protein CASSSGRVKDNEQFF.

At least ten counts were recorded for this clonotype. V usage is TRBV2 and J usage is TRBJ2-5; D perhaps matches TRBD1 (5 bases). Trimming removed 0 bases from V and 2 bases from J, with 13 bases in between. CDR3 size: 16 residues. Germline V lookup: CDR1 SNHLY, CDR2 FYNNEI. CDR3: CASSEAPDRIQETQYF. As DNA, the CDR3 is TGTGCCAGCAGTGAAGCCCCCGACAGAATTCAAGAGACCCAGTACTTC.

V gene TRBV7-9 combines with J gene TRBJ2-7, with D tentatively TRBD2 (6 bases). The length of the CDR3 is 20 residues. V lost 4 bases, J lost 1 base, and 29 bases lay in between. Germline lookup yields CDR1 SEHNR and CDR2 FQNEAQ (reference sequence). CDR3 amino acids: CASSYGDGGRGAERSYEQYF. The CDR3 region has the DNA TGTGCCAGCAGCTACGGAGATGGAGGTCGCGGGGCCGAGCGGTCCTACGAGCAGTACTTC. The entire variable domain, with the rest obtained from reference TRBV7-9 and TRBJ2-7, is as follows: DTGVSQNPRHKITKRGQNVTFRCDPISEHNRLYWYRQTLGQGPEFLTYFQNEAQLEKSRLLSDRFSAERPKGSFSTLEIQRTEQGDSAMYLCASSYGDGGRGAERSYEQYFGPGTRLTVT.

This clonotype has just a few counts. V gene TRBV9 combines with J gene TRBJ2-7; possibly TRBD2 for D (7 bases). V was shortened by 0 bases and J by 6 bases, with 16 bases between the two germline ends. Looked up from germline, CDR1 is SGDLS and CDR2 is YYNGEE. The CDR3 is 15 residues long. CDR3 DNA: TGTGCCAGCAGCGTAGCCACGGGGGGCATGGGCGAGCAGTACTTC. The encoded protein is CASSVATGGMGEQYF.

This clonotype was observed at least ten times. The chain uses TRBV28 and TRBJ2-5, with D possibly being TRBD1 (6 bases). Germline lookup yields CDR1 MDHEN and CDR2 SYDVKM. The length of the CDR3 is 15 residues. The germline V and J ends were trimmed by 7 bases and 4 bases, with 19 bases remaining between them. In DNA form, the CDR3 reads TGTGCCAGCACCTCGTACAGGGATGAGGGAGAGACCCAGTACTTC. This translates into CASTSYRDEGETQYF.